Given below is one T cell receptor beta chain in context. V shed 7 bases, J shed 4 bases, and the junction held 6 bases outside the gene matches. This CDR3 is built from 14 residues. CDR1 is MNHNS, CDR2 SASEGT, per germline. PCR used 60 Vbeta primers and 13 Jbeta primers. Data came from immunoSEQ multiplex PCR; TCRdb stores just in-frame clones and leaves some out. The repertoire holds some 99,000 clones, with about 76% as singletons. This sample was taken from a study of cytomegalovirus exposure and HLA in healthy donors. Healthy bone marrow donors made up the donor group. This clonotype originated in a man aged 35 to 55 in good health and CMV-seronegative. The chain combines TRBV6-1 with TRBJ1-2; 10 positions agree with TRBD1. Sequencing input: PBMCs. The CDR3 coding sequence is TGTGCCAGCACCCGGACAGGGGGACTCTATGGCTACACCTTC. Protein product: CASTRTGGLYGYTF.